The text below deals with one TCR beta chain. This clone may be a read error of a much larger clone one base away. The entry originates in a study of blood T cells in healthy people across ages. Primers used in a second PCR of about 6 to 11 cycles were a sample-barcoded 5' primer and a J-beta primer mix. TCRdb recomputed calls from the 5' RACE reads with MiXCR, one row per CDR3 protein. The profile shows about 1,000,000 distinct CDR3 sequences, more than 35% of them singletons. The clonotype comes from a woman aged 55 to 70 in good health. The sequenced sample consisted of blood.

CDR3 protein: CASNHGTSGRGVDEQYF. The CDR3 coding sequence is TGTGCCAGCAACCATGGGACTAGCGGGAGAGGAGTGGACGAGCAGTACTTC. The rearrangement joins TRBV4-2 to TRBJ2-7; TRBD2 agrees at 14 bases. Unmatched junction bases numbered 13, after V lost 7 bases and J lost 5 bases. CDR3 length: 17 residues. Germline V gene lookup returns CDR1 LGHNA and CDR2 YNFKEQ.